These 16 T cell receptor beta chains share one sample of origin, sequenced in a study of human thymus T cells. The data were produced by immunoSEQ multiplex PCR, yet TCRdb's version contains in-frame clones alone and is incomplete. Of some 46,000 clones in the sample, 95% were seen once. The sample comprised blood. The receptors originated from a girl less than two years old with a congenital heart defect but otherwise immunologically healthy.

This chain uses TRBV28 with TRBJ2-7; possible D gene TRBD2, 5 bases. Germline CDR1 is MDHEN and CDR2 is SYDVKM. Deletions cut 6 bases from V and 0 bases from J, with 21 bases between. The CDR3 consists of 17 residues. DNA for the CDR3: TGTGCCAGCAGAAACTTCAGGCGGAGGCAGAGCTCCTACGAGCAGTACTTC. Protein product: CASRNFRRRQSSYEQYF.

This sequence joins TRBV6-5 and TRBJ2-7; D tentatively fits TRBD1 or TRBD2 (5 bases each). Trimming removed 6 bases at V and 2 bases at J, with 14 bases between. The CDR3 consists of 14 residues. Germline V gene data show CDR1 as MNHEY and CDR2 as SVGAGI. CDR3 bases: TGTGCCAGCAGGGTCGGGACGGGGACCTACGAGCAGTACTTC. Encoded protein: CASRVGTGTYEQYF.

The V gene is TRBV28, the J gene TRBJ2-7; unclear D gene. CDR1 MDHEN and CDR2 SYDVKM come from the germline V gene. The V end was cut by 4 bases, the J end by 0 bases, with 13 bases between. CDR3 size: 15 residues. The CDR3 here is CASSSPSVLSYEQYF. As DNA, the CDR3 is TGTGCCAGCAGTTCCCCCTCGGTGCTCTCCTACGAGCAGTACTTC.

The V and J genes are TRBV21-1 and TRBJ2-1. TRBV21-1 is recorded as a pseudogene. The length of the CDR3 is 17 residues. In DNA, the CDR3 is TGTGCCAGCAGCCTGGGATCCAGAAAGCGCTTTGGGAATGAGCAGTTCTTC. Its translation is CASSLGSRKRFGNEQFF.

CDR3 sequence reads: CASSDGQGSGNTIYF. CDR3 nucleotides: TGTGCCAGCTCAGACGGACAGGGATCTGGAAACACCATATATTTT. The V and J genes are TRBV18 and TRBJ1-3, with 8 bases identical to TRBD1. The CDR3 loop spans 15 amino acids. CDR1 and CDR2 (germline): KGHSH, LQKENI. Unmatched junction bases numbered 4, after V lost 5 bases and J lost 1 base.

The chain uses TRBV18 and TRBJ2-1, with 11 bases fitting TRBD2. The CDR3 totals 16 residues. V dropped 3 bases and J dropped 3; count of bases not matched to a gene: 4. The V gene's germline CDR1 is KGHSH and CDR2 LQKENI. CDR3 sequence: CASSPSGRARYNEQFF. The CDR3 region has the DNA TGTGCCAGCTCACCTAGCGGGAGGGCCCGCTACAATGAGCAGTTCTTC.

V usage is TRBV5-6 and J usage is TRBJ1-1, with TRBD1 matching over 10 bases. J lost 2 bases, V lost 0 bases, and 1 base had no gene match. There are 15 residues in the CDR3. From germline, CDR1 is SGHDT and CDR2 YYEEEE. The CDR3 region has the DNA TGTGCCAGCAGCTTGGCGACAGGGGGCAACACTGAAGCTTTCTTT. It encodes CASSLATGGNTEAFF.

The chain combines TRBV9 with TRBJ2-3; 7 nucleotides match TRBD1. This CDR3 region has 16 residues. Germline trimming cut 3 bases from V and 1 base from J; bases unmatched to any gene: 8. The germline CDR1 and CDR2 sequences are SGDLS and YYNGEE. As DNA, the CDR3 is TGTGCCAGCAGCGATAAGACAGGGATTGGCACAGATACGCAGTATTTT. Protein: CASSDKTGIGTDTQYF.

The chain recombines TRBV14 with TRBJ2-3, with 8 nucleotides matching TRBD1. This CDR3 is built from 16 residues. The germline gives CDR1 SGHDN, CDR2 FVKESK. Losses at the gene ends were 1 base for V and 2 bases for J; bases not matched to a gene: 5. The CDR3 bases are TGTGCCAGCAGCCAAGCCCGGACAGGGCCCACAGATACGCAGTATTTT. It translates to CASSQARTGPTDTQYF.

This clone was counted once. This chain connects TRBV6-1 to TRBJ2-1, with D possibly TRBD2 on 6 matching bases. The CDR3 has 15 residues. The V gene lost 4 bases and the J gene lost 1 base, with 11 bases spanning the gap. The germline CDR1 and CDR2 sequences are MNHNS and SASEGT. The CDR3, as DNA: TGTGCCAGCAGTGGGGGCGGGATGTCCTACAATGAGCAGTTCTTC. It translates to CASSGGGMSYNEQFF.

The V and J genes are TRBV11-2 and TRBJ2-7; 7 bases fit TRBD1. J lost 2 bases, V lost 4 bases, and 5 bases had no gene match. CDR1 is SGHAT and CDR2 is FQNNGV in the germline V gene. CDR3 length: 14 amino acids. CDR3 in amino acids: CASSSLRGPYEQYF. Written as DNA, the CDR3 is TGTGCCAGCAGCTCCCTTAGGGGGCCCTACGAGCAGTACTTC.

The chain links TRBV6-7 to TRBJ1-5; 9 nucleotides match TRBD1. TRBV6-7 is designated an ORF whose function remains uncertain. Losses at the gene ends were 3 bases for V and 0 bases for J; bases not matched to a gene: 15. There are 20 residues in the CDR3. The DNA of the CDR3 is TGTGCCAGCAGTTATCCGTCCGGGACAGGGCCCTCTTATAGCAATCAGCCCCAGCATTTT. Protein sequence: CASSYPSGTGPSYSNQPQHF.

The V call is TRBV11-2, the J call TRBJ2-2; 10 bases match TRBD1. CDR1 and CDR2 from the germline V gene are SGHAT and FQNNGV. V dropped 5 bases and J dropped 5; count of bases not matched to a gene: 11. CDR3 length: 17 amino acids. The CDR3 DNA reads TGTGCCAGCAGCCCTCCCCCCGGGACAGGGGAGACCGGGGAGCTGTTTTTT. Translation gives CASSPPPGTGETGELFF.

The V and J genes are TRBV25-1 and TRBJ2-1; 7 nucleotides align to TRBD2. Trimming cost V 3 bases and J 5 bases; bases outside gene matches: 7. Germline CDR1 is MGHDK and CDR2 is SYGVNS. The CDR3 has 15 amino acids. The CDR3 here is CASSEAGLPNNEQFF. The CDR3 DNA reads TGTGCCAGCAGTGAGGCGGGACTACCGAACAATGAGCAGTTCTTC.

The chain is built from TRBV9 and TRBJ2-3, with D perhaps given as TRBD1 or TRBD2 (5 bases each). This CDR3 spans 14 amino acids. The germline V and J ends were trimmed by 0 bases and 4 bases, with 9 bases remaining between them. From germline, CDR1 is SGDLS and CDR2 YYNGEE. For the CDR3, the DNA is TGTGCCAGCAGCGTAGCTTTGGGGGCAGATACGCAGTATTTT. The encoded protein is CASSVALGADTQYF.

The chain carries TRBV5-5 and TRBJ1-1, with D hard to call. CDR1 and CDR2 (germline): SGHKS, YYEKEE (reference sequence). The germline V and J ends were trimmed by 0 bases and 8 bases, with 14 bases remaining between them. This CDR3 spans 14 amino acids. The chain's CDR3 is CASSLGWGGREAFF. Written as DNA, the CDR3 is TGTGCCAGCAGCTTGGGATGGGGAGGACGGGAAGCTTTCTTT.